Listed here are 29 T cell receptor beta chains from one sample, sequenced in a study of T cells after yellow fever vaccination. MiXCR, applied by TCRdb to the 5' RACE reads, yields one record per CDR3 protein. The sample has fewer than 450,000 distinct CDR3 sequences, approximately 10% seen once; the top ten hold roughly 18%. The specimen was PBMCs, collected on the day of the first yellow fever vaccination. The source of these receptors is a man in his late teens or twenties who received the YFV17D yellow fever vaccine.

V usage is TRBV6-2 or TRBV6-3 and J usage is TRBJ2-5; 11 bases are a match to TRBD1. The CDR3 sequence is 14 residues long. Germline CDR1 is MNHEY and CDR2 is SVGEGT. V shed 6 bases, J shed 6 bases, and the junction held 6 bases outside the gene matches. CDR3 DNA: TGTGCCAGCAGCTCGGGACAGGGGGTAAAGACCCAGTACTTC. Its translation is CASSSGQGVKTQYF.

The sample holds many counts of this clonotype. The chain links TRBV7-6 to TRBJ1-1, with 11 nucleotides matching TRBD1. The CDR3 runs to 16 residues. With V trimmed by 1 base and J by 5 bases, 6 bases remained unmatched. CDR1 and CDR2 from the germline V gene are SGHVS and FNYEAQ. The CDR3 DNA reads as TGTGCCAGCAGCTTAGGGTCCGGGACAGGGGGAACTGAAGCTTTCTTT. Amino acids: CASSLGSGTGGTEAFF.

This clonotype was observed a handful of times. As DNA, the CDR3 is TGTGCCAGCAGTTTAAGTAGGTTGAGCAATCAGCCCCAGCATTTT. The encoded protein is CASSLSRLSNQPQHF. The chain carries TRBV27 and TRBJ1-5, with D unclear. The CDR3 runs to 15 residues. CDR1 and CDR2 (germline): MNHEY, SMNVEV (reference sequence). V lost 2 bases and J 1 base, leaving 9 bases between the germline ends.

Details on this clonotype: A junction boundary mismatches the germline segment, possibly from a read error. V is TRBV5-4 and J is TRBJ2-1; D remains unclear. CDR1 SGHNT and CDR2 YYREEE come from the germline V gene (reference sequence). There are 12 residues in the CDR3. The DNA of the CDR3 is TGTGCCAGCAGCCCCTCCCACAATGAGCAGTTCTTC. Translation gives CASSPSHNEQFF.

The chain employs TRBV29-1 and TRBJ1-2; TRBD1 agrees at 9 bases. The CDR3 extends over 15 amino acids. Germline V gene lookup returns CDR1 SQVTM and CDR2 ANQGSEA. After removal of 4 bases from V and 4 bases from J, the junction contained 10 bases not matched to a gene. The CDR3 region is CSVGFPGTGLYGYTF. As DNA, the CDR3 is TGCAGCGTTGGTTTTCCCGGGACAGGGCTCTATGGCTACACCTTC.

This clonotype showed up many times. The chain joins TRBV15 to TRBJ1-6; 7 bases are a match to TRBD1. The junction had 11 bases not matched to a gene; V was cut back by 0 bases and J by 0 bases. CDR3 length: 20 residues. Germline V gives CDR1 LNHNV, CDR2 YYDKDF (reference sequence). Written as DNA, the CDR3 is TGTGCCACCAGCAGAGATTTCCTGGACAGGCCGCACTCCTATAATTCACCCCTCCACTTT. Protein product: CATSRDFLDRPHSYNSPLHF. Variable domain in full (rest from reference TRBV15 and TRBJ1-6): DAMVIQNPRYQVTQFGKPVTLSCSQTLNHNVMYWYQQKSSQAPKLLFHYYDKDFNNEADTPDNFQSRRPNTSFCFLDIRSPGLGDTAMYLCATSRDFLDRPHSYNSPLHFGNGTRLTVT.

Note on this clonotype: Just one base apart from a much larger clone, this may be a read error. V and J are TRBV5-1 and TRBJ1-1; D unresolved. This CDR3 contains 13 residues. Germline V gene sequence: CDR1 SGHRS, CDR2 YFSETQ. The CDR3 here is CASGLLLDTEAFF. For the CDR3, the DNA is TGCGCCAGCGGCTTGTTATTGGACACTGAAGCTTTCTTT.

Only a few counts were recorded for this clonotype. The chain couples TRBV12-3 or TRBV12-4 to TRBJ1-2, with 8 bases identical to TRBD1. The CDR3 runs to 15 residues. Losses at the gene ends were 3 bases for V and 3 bases for J; bases not matched to a gene: 6. CDR3 in amino acids: CASSFGQGGDYGYTF. The CDR3 nucleotides read TGTGCCAGCAGTTTCGGACAGGGCGGGGACTATGGCTACACCTTC.

A few counts support this clonotype. V and J are TRBV4-1 and TRBJ1-5; maybe TRBD1 (5 bases). Between the trimmed V and J ends, which lost 1 base and 3 bases, there was a span of 10 bases. The CDR3 covers 15 residues. Germline CDR1 reads MGHRA; CDR2 reads YSYEKL. The CDR3 DNA follows: TGCGCCAGCAGCCAAGGCAGGGCTGCCAATCAGCCCCAGCATTTT. It specifies CASSQGRAANQPQHF.

The chain couples TRBV20-1 to TRBJ1-4; tentative D call: TRBD1 (5 bases). Per the germline V gene, CDR1 is DFQATT and CDR2 is SNEGSKA (reference sequence). V was trimmed by 5 bases and J by 10 bases, leaving 17 bases between them. The CDR3 spans 13 residues. In DNA form, the CDR3 reads TGCAGTGCTGAATCCCGCAGCGGGGGAAAACTGTTTTTT. Translation gives CSAESRSGGKLFF.

The rearrangement links TRBV7-9 to TRBJ2-2, with 8 bases that match TRBD2. Trimming took 6 bases from V and 6 from J; bases not matched to a gene: 9. The CDR3 spans 15 residues. CDR1 SEHNR and CDR2 FQNEAQ come from the germline V gene (reference sequence). In DNA form, the CDR3 reads TGTGCCAGCAGGCCAACTAGCGGAGATGCCGGGGAGCTGTTTTTT. Residues: CASRPTSGDAGELFF.

CDR3 region: CASSSTDRVNEKLFF. The DNA of the CDR3 is TGTGCCAGCAGCTCCACGGACAGGGTAAACGAAAAACTGTTTTTT. The V gene is TRBV7-9, the J gene TRBJ1-4, with TRBD1 identical over 8 bases. CDR3 length equals 15 residues. V gave up 4 bases and J gave up 8 bases; unmatched junction bases: 9. The germline V gene encodes CDR1 SEHNR and CDR2 FQNEAQ (reference sequence).

Only a few counts were recorded for this clonotype. The rearrangement links TRBV9 to TRBJ2-7; 8 positions agree with TRBD2. CDR3 length: 15 amino acids. CDR1 SGDLS and CDR2 YYNGEE come from the germline V gene. V lost 0 bases and J lost 5; bases outside the gene matches: 7. CDR3 bases: TGTGCCAGCAGCGTAGAAGAGCGGGGGCACGACGAGCAGTACTTC. Amino acids: CASSVEERGHDEQYF.

This clonotype was detected only a few times. CDR3 loop: CASSLLAGGWTGELFF. CDR3 nucleotides: TGTGCCAGCAGCTTACTAGCGGGGGGGTGGACCGGGGAGCTGTTTTTT. This sequence joins TRBV7-2 and TRBJ2-2; the match to TRBD2 covers 12 bases. The CDR3 length is 16 residues. The germline V gene encodes CDR1 SGHTA and CDR2 FQGNSA. After removal of 2 bases from V and 5 bases from J, the junction contained 3 bases not matched to a gene.

The chain has TRBV20-1 and TRBJ1-2; D is perhaps TRBD1 (5 bases). V was shortened by 4 bases and J by 4 bases, with 10 bases between the two germline ends. CDR3 length equals 12 residues. Germline CDR1 DFQATT, CDR2 SNEGSKA (reference sequence). In DNA, the CDR3 is TGCAGTGCTAAACAGGTCTCCTATGGCTACACCTTC. This codes for CSAKQVSYGYTF.

This clonotype was counted ten times or more. V and J are TRBV12-5 and TRBJ2-3; weak D call: TRBD1 (6 bases). V gave up 6 bases and J gave up 4 bases, with 11 bases separating them. Germline lookup yields CDR1 LGHNT and CDR2 FRNRAP. CDR3 length: 13 amino acids. CDR3 nucleotides: TGTGCTAGTGGCACTGACAGGTCAGATACGCAGTATTTT. This codes for CASGTDRSDTQYF.

There are a few counts of this clonotype. The rearrangement joins TRBV12-3 or TRBV12-4 to TRBJ2-1, with D uncertain. This CDR3 has 14 residues. With 7 bases removed from V and 4 bases from J, the gap between germline ends came to 14 bases. The CDR3 loop reads CASNNMDGYNEQFF. The CDR3 DNA reads TGTGCCAGCAATAATATGGACGGATACAATGAGCAGTTCTTC.

This rearrangement joins TRBV11-2 to TRBJ1-2, with D possibly matching TRBD1 (5 bases). Trimming left V 2 bases short and J 7 bases short, with 11 bases between. Germline V gene lookup returns CDR1 SGHAT and CDR2 FQNNGV. This CDR3 contains 13 residues. The CDR3 nucleotides are TGTGCCAGCAGCTTACCAGGGAGAATTGGCTACACCTTC. Amino acids: CASSLPGRIGYTF.

This clonotype was recorded a few times. The chain employs TRBV4-1 and TRBJ1-5; possibly TRBD1 for D (5 bases). V was shortened by 0 bases and J by 7 bases, with 10 bases between the two germline ends. From germline, CDR1 is MGHRA and CDR2 YSYEKL. The CDR3 consists of 14 residues. For the CDR3, the DNA is TGCGCCAGCAGCCAAGAGGGGGGTAGGCAGCCCCAGCATTTT. It yields the protein CASSQEGGRQPQHF.

The table lists this clonotype with a count of one. The chain employs TRBV30 and TRBJ1-1, with a tentative D call TRBD1 (5 bases). Per germline, CDR1 GTSNPN and CDR2 SVGIG (reference sequence). This CDR3 comprises 13 residues. The V end lost 5 bases, the J end lost 5 bases, and 15 bases lay between the germline ends. In DNA form, the CDR3 reads TGTGCCTGGGGTCGGGAGCGGGGGACTGAAGCTTTCTTT. Translated, it gives CAWGRERGTEAFF.

This rearrangement joins TRBV9 to TRBJ2-1, with TRBD2 matching 8 bases. J gave up 8 bases and V 0 bases, and 4 bases lay outside the gene matches. The CDR3 length is 14 residues. Germline assignment: CDR1 SGDLS and CDR2 YYNGEE. CDR3: CASSVGLASDEQFF. CDR3 DNA sequence: TGTGCCAGCAGCGTAGGACTAGCGAGCGATGAGCAGTTCTTC.

The chain has TRBV6-5 and TRBJ2-5, with D possibly matching TRBD1 (6 bases). This CDR3 spans 15 amino acids. V was trimmed by 0 bases and J by 5 bases, leaving 13 bases between them. Germline values: CDR1 MNHEY, CDR2 SVGAGI. The CDR3 spells CASSYSGADTETQYF. In DNA, the CDR3 is TGTGCCAGCAGTTACTCGGGGGCAGACACGGAGACCCAGTACTTC.

V usage is TRBV20-1 and J usage is TRBJ1-5, with 7 bases aligning to TRBD1. The ends lost 5 bases at V and 3 bases at J; junction bases unmatched: 7. This CDR3 contains 14 residues. In germline, CDR1 is DFQATT, CDR2 SNEGSKA (reference sequence). CDR3 coding DNA: TGCAGTGCTCGGCCAGGGGGTTTCAATCAGCCCCAGCATTTT. Translating gives CSARPGGFNQPQHF.

V is TRBV12-3 or TRBV12-4 and J is TRBJ2-7, with D hard to call. Trimming shortened V by 6 bases and J by 1 base, and 10 bases separated the two germline ends. This CDR3 spans 13 amino acids. The chain's CDR3 is CASRNDGSYEQYF. For the CDR3, the DNA is TGTGCCAGCAGAAATGATGGTTCCTACGAGCAGTACTTC.

This clonotype has ten or more counts. The rearrangement uses TRBV20-1 and TRBJ2-1; tentatively, D is TRBD2 (6 bases). V lost 5 bases, J lost 4 bases, and 15 bases lay in between. In germline, CDR1 is DFQATT, CDR2 SNEGSKA (reference sequence). CDR3 length equals 14 residues. DNA of the CDR3: TGCAGTGCTTTAGCGGCTATGTCTTACAATGAGCAGTTCTTC. It encodes CSALAAMSYNEQFF.

The V call is TRBV27, the J call TRBJ2-7; D might be TRBD1 or TRBD2, each matching 6 bases. The CDR3 consists of 14 residues. Germline CDR1 MNHEY, CDR2 SMNVEV (reference sequence). Trimming shortened V by 6 bases and J by 6 bases, and 18 bases separated the two germline ends. CDR3 nucleotide sequence: TGTGCCAGCAGAAGTGAGACAGGAGGGTTCGAGCAGTACTTC. It translates to CASRSETGGFEQYF.

The rearrangement links TRBV5-1 to TRBJ2-2; D may be TRBD2 (5 bases). Trimming shortened V by 5 bases and J by 7 bases, and 15 bases separated the two germline ends. Germline values: CDR1 SGHRS, CDR2 YFSETQ. The CDR3 has 14 residues. The CDR3 DNA sequence: TGCGCCAGCAGGCAGGACTCATTCCTCGGGGAGCTGTTTTTT. Encoded protein: CASRQDSFLGELFF. Looking up the rest from reference TRBV5-1 and TRBJ2-2 gives the full variable domain: KAGVTQTPRYLIKTRGQQVTLSCSPISGHRSVSWYQQTPGQGLQFLFEYFSETQRNKGNFPGRFSGRQFSNSRSEMNVSTLELGDSALYLCASRQDSFLGELFFGEGSRLTVL.

The chain is built from TRBV4-3 and TRBJ2-7; no firm D call. The CDR3 runs to 8 residues. The germline V gene has CDR1 LGHNA and CDR2 YSLEER. DNA of the CDR3: TGCGCCAGCAGCCAAGCCCACGTC. It translates to CASSQAHV.

This clonotype was observed at least ten times. J is TRBJ2-1 and V is TRBV12-3 or TRBV12-4, with no clear D. V lost 6 bases to trimming and J lost 2 bases, with 11 bases between them. This CDR3 has 14 amino acids. As DNA, the CDR3 is TGTGCCAGCAGAACAGACCTAACCTACAATGAGCAGTTCTTC. Translated, it gives CASRTDLTYNEQFF.